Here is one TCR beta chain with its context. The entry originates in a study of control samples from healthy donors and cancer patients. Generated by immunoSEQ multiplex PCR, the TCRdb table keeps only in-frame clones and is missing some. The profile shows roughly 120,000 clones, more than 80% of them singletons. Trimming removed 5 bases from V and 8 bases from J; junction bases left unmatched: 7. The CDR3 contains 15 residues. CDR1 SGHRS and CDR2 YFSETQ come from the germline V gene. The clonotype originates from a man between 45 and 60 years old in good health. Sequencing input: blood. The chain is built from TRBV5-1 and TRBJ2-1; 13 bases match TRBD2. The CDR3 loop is CASRATSGGYDEQFF. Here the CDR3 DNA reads TGCGCCAGCAGAGCGACTAGCGGGGGGTACGATGAGCAGTTCTTC.